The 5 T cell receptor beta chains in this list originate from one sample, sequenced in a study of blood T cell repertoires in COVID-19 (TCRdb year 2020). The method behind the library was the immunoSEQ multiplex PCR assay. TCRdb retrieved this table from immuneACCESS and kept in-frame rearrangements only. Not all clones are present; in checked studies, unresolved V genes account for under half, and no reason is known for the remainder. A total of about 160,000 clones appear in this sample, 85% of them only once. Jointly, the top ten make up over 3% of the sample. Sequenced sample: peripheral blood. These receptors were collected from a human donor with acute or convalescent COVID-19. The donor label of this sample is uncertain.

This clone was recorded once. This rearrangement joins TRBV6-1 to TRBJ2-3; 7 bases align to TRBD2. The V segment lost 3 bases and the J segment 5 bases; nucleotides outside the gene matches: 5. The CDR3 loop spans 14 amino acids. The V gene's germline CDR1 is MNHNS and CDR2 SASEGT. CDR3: CASSESGVGDTQYF. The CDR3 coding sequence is TGTGCCAGCAGTGAGAGCGGGGTGGGAGATACGCAGTATTTT.

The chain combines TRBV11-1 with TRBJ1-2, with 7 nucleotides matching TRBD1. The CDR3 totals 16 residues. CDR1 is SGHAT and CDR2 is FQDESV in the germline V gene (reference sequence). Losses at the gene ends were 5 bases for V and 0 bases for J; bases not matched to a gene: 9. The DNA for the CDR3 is TGTGCCAGCAGCCCCGGGACAGCATTAGCTAACTATGGCTACACCTTC. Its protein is CASSPGTALANYGYTF.

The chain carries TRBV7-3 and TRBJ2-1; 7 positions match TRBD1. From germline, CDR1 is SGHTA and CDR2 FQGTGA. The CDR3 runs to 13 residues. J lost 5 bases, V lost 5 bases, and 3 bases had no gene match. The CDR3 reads CASSPTGDNEQFF. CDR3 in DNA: TGTGCCAGCAGCCCAACAGGGGACAATGAGCAGTTCTTC. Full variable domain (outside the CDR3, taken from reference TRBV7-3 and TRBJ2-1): GAGVSQTPSNKVTEKGKYVELRCDPISGHTALYWYRQSLGQGPEFLIYFQGTGAADDSGLPNDRFFAVRPEGSVSTLKIQRTERGDSAVYLCASSPTGDNEQFFGPGTRLTVL.

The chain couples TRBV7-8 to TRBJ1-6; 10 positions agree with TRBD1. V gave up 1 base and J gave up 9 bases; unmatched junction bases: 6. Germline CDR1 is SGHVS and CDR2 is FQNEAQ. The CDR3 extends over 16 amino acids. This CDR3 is CASSLGLGQGSSPLHF. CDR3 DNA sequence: TGTGCCAGCAGCTTAGGCCTGGGACAGGGGAGTTCACCCCTCCACTTT.

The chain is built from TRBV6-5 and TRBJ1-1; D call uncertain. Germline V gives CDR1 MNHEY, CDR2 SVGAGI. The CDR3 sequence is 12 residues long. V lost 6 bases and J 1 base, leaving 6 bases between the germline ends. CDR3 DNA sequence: TGTGCCAGCAGAGAGAAGAACACTGAAGCTTTCTTT. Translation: CASREKNTEAFF.